One sample yielded the 12 T cell receptor beta chains listed below, sequenced in a study of T cell changes during pregnancy in multiple sclerosis. Using immunoSEQ multiplex PCR, the repertoire was profiled, and TCRdb retains in-frame clones only, with some absent. The table lists about 70,000 clones, more than 80% of them singletons. The material sequenced was peripheral blood, taken in the second trimester of pregnancy. Source of these receptors: a female donor in good health, enrolled as a control in a pregnancy study.

The chain carries TRBV19 and TRBJ1-2, with 7 nucleotides matching TRBD1. V dropped 4 bases and J dropped 12; count of bases not matched to a gene: 17. CDR3 size: 15 residues. Germline lookup yields CDR1 LNHDA and CDR2 SQIVND (reference sequence). The CDR3 nucleotides read TGTGCCAGTAGTACCACTACGACAGGGCCAAAAGGAGACACCTTC. This gives the protein CASSTTTTGPKGDTF.

The V and J genes are TRBV14 and TRBJ2-7; 10 positions agree with TRBD1. This CDR3 is built from 14 residues. The J segment lost 6 bases and the V segment lost 5 bases, leaving 7 bases of the junction unmatched. In germline, CDR1 is SGHDN, CDR2 FVKESK. CDR3 amino acids: CASSLTGTGAEQYF. CDR3 in DNA: TGTGCCAGCAGCTTGACCGGGACAGGGGCCGAGCAGTACTTC. Filled out from reference TRBV14 and TRBJ2-7, the complete variable domain reads EAGVTQFPSHSVIEKGQTVTLRCDPISGHDNLYWYRRVMGKEIKFLLHFVKESKQDESGMPNNRFLAERTGGTYSTLKVQPAELEDSGVYFCASSLTGTGAEQYFGPGTRLTVT.

This clone occurred once. One end of the junction is discordant with germline, which a read error may explain. This sequence joins TRBV5-1 and TRBJ1-5, with D possibly TRBD1 on 5 matching bases. CDR1 and CDR2 (germline): SGHRS, YFSETQ. The CDR3 runs 14 residues. CDR3 nucleotide sequence: TGCACCAGCAGCTTGGGGCCGGACATCCAGCCCCAGCATTTT. This sequence encodes CTSSLGPDIQPQHF. Combining the CDR3 with reference TRBV5-1 and TRBJ1-5 gives the whole variable domain KAGVTQTPRYLIKTRGQQVTLSCSPISGHRSVSWYQQTPGQGLQFLFEYFSETQRNKGNFPGRFSGRQFSNSRSEMNVSTLELGDSALYLCTSSLGPDIQPQHFGDGTRLSIL.

The chain links TRBV2 to TRBJ1-5; the match to TRBD1 covers 8 bases. The V segment lost 5 bases and the J segment 6 bases; nucleotides outside the gene matches: 6. The length of the CDR3 is 14 residues. CDR1 SNHLY and CDR2 FYNNEI come from the germline V gene. CDR3 amino acids: CASSYRGDSQPQHF. CDR3 DNA: TGTGCCAGCAGTTACAGGGGGGATAGTCAGCCCCAGCATTTT.

The chain combines TRBV5-8 with TRBJ1-2; 8 positions match TRBD1. The germline gives CDR1 SGHTS, CDR2 YDEGEE. The ends lost 2 bases at V and 8 bases at J; junction bases unmatched: 2. CDR3 length: 12 residues. The CDR3 sequence: CASSLDRGGYTF. The CDR3 nucleotides are TGTGCCAGCAGCTTAGACAGGGGAGGCTACACCTTC.

This sequence joins TRBV7-2 and TRBJ1-4, with 7 bases identical to TRBD1. Trimming at V came to 4 bases and at J to 8 bases, leaving 10 bases not matched to a gene. Per the germline V gene, CDR1 is SGHTA and CDR2 is FQGNSA. The CDR3 runs to 15 residues. CDR3 sequence reads: CASSYQPTGSEKLFF. Here the CDR3 DNA reads TGTGCCAGCAGCTACCAGCCGACAGGGAGCGAAAAACTGTTTTTT.

This clone is a singleton in its sample. The rearrangement joins TRBV18 to TRBJ2-5; no clear D gene. With 0 bases removed from V and 3 bases from J, the gap between germline ends came to 5 bases. The CDR3 contains 13 residues. CDR1 is KGHSH, CDR2 LQKENI, per germline. The CDR3, as DNA: TGTGCCAGCTCACCACCCCTCGAAGAGACCCAGTACTTC. This gives the protein CASSPPLEETQYF.

This clone was counted only a few times. The chain carries TRBV27 and TRBJ2-2; 7 bases align to TRBD2. V dropped 5 bases and J dropped 3; count of bases not matched to a gene: 6. Germline lookup yields CDR1 MNHEY and CDR2 SMNVEV (reference sequence). CDR3 size: 15 residues. The CDR3 bases are TGTGCCAGCAGTGTCGCTAGCGGATACACCGGGGAGCTGTTTTTT. Translating it yields CASSVASGYTGELFF.

V and J are TRBV2 and TRBJ2-1; 14 bases align to TRBD2. CDR1 is SNHLY, CDR2 FYNNEI, per germline. This CDR3 region has 15 residues. V lost 6 bases, J lost 9 bases, and 7 bases stayed unmatched. DNA of the CDR3: TGTGCCAGCAGGATGACTAGCGGGGGGGCCGGTGAGCAGTTCTTC. Translating it yields CASRMTSGGAGEQFF.

The chain links TRBV27 to TRBJ1-5; 7 nucleotides align to TRBD1. The CDR3 has 16 amino acids. Germline V lookup: CDR1 MNHEY, CDR2 SMNVEV (reference sequence). The trim removed 5 bases at V and 4 bases at J, leaving 11 bases unmatched. This CDR3 reads CASSPTGAGKNQPQHF. The CDR3 DNA follows: TGTGCCAGCAGTCCAACAGGGGCGGGAAAAAATCAGCCCCAGCATTTT.

The genes are TRBV4-3 and TRBJ1-1; D possibly corresponds to TRBD1 (5 bases). V was clipped by 0 bases and J by 1 base, with 12 bases between them. Germline CDR1 and CDR2: LGHNA and YSLEER. This CDR3 is 16 amino acids long. CDR3 in amino acids: CASSQDSGGKNTEAFF. The CDR3 DNA follows: TGCGCCAGCAGCCAAGATTCGGGGGGGAAGAACACTGAAGCTTTCTTT.

The rearrangement uses TRBV6-6 and TRBJ1-2; D uncertain. The V end was cut by 2 bases, the J end by 6 bases, with 10 bases between. Germline V gene sequence: CDR1 MNHNY, CDR2 SVGAGI (reference sequence). The CDR3 extends over 13 amino acids. CDR3 DNA: TGTGCCAGCAGTTACGAGAGTTTGAATGGCTACACCTTC. This gives the protein CASSYESLNGYTF.